Below are 5 T cell receptor beta chains sequenced from a single sample in a study of Ad26.COV2.S vaccination and SARS-CoV-2 variants. The treatment: some 20 received Ad26.COV2.S at low or high dose, single or two shots; roughly five received placebo; per-sample allocation not given. The samples date from day 63 after the first vaccine or placebo injection. Measured with immunoSEQ multiplex PCR; TCRdb has only the in-frame clones, and not every one. The profile shows approximately 300,000 clones, 70% to 90% of them singletons. Source: peripheral blood, taken in a trial of Ad26.COV2.S vaccine versus placebo. The receptors come from a person aged 18-65 years who received the Ad26.COV2.S COVID-19 vaccine or a placebo.

This chain uses TRBV7-6 with TRBJ1-3; tentatively, D is TRBD1 (6 bases). CDR3 length equals 15 residues. In germline, CDR1 is SGHVS, CDR2 FNYEAQ. Deletions cut 4 bases from V and 0 bases from J, with 10 bases between. The CDR3 is CASSSPGVSGNTIYF. CDR3 sequence (DNA): TGTGCCAGCAGCTCCCCAGGGGTCTCTGGAAACACCATATATTTT.

On this clone: A junction boundary mismatches the germline segment, possibly from a read error. The rearrangement links TRBV7-2 to TRBJ1-1; possibly TRBD1 for D (6 bases). In germline, CDR1 is SGHTA, CDR2 FQGNSA. This CDR3 spans 14 amino acids. The CDR3 loop is CASSLGGGNTEAFF. The CDR3 nucleotides are TGTGCCAGCAGTTTAGGGGGGGGGAACACTGAAGCTTTCTTT.

The sample holds one count of this clone. The chain employs TRBV5-1 and TRBJ2-3; the match to TRBD1 covers 7 bases. After removal of 0 bases from V and 4 bases from J, the junction contained 5 bases not matched to a gene. Germline V lookup: CDR1 SGHRS, CDR2 YFSETQ. This CDR3 contains 15 residues. CDR3 bases: TGCGCCAGCAGCTTGGACAGGGGTGGGGCAGATACGCAGTATTTT. Translated, it gives CASSLDRGGADTQYF.

The CDR3 reads CSVRFRDPYNEQFF. The CDR3 region has the DNA TGCAGCGTCCGATTCCGGGACCCCTACAATGAGCAGTTCTTC. The chain uses TRBV29-1 and TRBJ2-1; the D gene could be TRBD1 or TRBD2 (5 bases each). The germline gives CDR1 SQVTM, CDR2 ANQGSEA. Trimming removed 6 bases at V and 2 bases at J, with 14 bases between. The CDR3 sequence is 14 residues long.

As for this clone: Other DNA sequences of this sample code for an identical CDR3. This chain connects TRBV18 to TRBJ1-2; TRBD1 matches at 7 bases. V shed 6 bases, J shed 8 bases, and the junction held 9 bases outside the gene matches. Germline lookup yields CDR1 KGHSH and CDR2 LQKENI. The CDR3 covers 13 residues. The CDR3 DNA follows: TGTGCCAGCTCCCCGAGACAGGGCGACGGCTACACCTTC. Its protein product is CASSPRQGDGYTF. The whole variable domain, remainder taken from reference TRBV18 and TRBJ1-2, is NAGVMQNPRHLVRRRGQEARLRCSPMKGHSHVYWYRQLPEEGLKFMVYLQKENIIDESGMPKERFSAEFPKEGPSILRIQQVVRGDSAAYFCASSPRQGDGYTFGSGTRLTVV.